The following is a T cell receptor (beta chain) sequence with its context. Its specific antigen is unknown. One base away there is no much larger clone; base qualities are not given. Using bias-controlled multiplex PCR with the immunoSEQ v3 hsTCRB kit, the TCR beta CDR3 regions were amplified from genomic DNA. TCR libraries were sequenced on an Illumina NextSeq 500 to about 2.1 million read pairs for survey level or roughly 5-6.5 million for deep level. Under the source paper's analysis protocol: Clonality was reported by immunoSEQ Analyzer software, which also assigned V, D and J genes and filtered out non-productive sequences. Repertoires were compared by productive Simpson clonality and by the Morisita overlap index of productive TRB rearrangements between infused TIL and blood. This immuneACCESS table, as held by TCRdb, lists in-frame sequences with V and J called but not all clones. Of the missing ones, under half trace to an unresolved V gene in checked studies; the others have no known cause. D and trimming come from the DNA, and the V and J calls and clone size come from that table. Counted in this sample were some 2,400 clones; around 73% of them appeared once. About 16% of the sample is taken by the ten largest.

The meaning of the sample's time point label: pre-treatment sample, taken before nivolumab and TIL therapy. The baseline tumor samples were excised metastases, mostly pleural nodules or supraclavicular lymph nodes, taken from the same resection that was used to grow TIL. Tumors were collected before any PD-1/PD-L1 blockade, after which patients were given nivolumab, and patients who progressed were given lymphodepletion, an infusion of expanded TIL and IL-2. Between October 2017 and early 2020, a dual-center phase I trial enrolled adults who had stage 4 NSCLC. Samples were obtained from a single-arm, open-label phase I trial in which tumor-infiltrating lymphocyte therapy with nivolumab was evaluated in advanced non-small cell lung cancer. Portions of each resected tumor were snap-frozen in liquid nitrogen and stored at -80 °C. Tumor regions of interest were chosen on H&E sections by laser-capture macrodissection, pulverized into roughly 14 mg aliquots, and extracted with Qiagen Allprep kits.

This sample is part of a study of TIL therapy for anti-PD-1-resistant metastatic lung cancer (dated by TCRdb to 2020 to 2023). A note on the overall study: Among the enrolled patients, the median age was approximately 54 years (range roughly 38-80), and the median tumor PD-L1 proportion score was 5.5% to 6.5%. Most of the cohort had lung adenocarcinoma, including a few EGFR-mutant tumors and two ALK-rearranged tumors, and half of the patients were either current or former smokers. A median non-synonymous tumor mutation burden of around 1.4 mutations per megabase was determined across the cohort by whole-exome sequencing. Clonotypes were tracked across tumor, expanded TIL product and serial blood samples by T cell receptor beta sequencing of tumor and peripheral blood. Points the paper makes about the study in general: TIL culture showed high clonal turnover, with many enriched product clones undetected in the baseline tumor, suggesting clonal contraction rather than faithful expansion. Because the cohort was highly selected, with more treatment-naive, never-smoker and oncogene-addicted patients than is typical, generalizability is limited. The study protocol defined all tumor marker inferences as exploratory. Higher clonality and lower diversity were observed in expanded TIL cultures than in baseline intratumoral T cells (median clonality roughly 6% vs 31%, p < 0.0001).

Including the terminal cysteine and phenylalanine, the CDR3 comprises 14 residues. Left in the record is the CDR3 DNA by itself, 42 bases read in frame from the first base. V trim: 1 base; J trim: 11 bases; unmatched bases: 10. From the germline V gene (reference sequence), CDR1 is SGHNT and CDR2 is YYREEE. The origin of this receptor is a person between 25 and 79 years old with non-small cell lung cancer. Some clones in this sample may be carry-over from other donors' samples. The sequencing used tumor tissue, collected at baseline. Recombination joined TRBV5-4 with TRBJ1-1, and TRBD1 aligns with 8 junction nucleotides. In nucleotides, the sequence is TGTGCCAGCAGCTTGAGCAATCGGGACAGGAGGGCTTTCTTT. Its product reads: CASSLSNRDRRAFF.